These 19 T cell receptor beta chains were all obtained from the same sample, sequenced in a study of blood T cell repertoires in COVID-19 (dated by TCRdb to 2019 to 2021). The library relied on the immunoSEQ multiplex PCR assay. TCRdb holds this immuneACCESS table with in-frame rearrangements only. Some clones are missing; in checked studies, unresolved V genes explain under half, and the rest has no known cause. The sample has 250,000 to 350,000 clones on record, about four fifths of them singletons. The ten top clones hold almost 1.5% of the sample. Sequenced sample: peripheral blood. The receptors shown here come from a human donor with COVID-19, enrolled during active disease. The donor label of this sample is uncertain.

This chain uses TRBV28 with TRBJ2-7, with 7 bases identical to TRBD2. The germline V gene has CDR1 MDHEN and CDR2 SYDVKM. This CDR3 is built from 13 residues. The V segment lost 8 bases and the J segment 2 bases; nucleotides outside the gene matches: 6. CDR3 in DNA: TGTGCCAGCCCCGGGGGGAACCCCTACGAGCAGTACTTC. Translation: CASPGGNPYEQYF.

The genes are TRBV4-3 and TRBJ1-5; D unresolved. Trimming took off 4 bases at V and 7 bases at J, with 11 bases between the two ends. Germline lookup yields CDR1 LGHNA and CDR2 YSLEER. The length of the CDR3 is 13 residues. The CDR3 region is CASSRSPQQPQHF. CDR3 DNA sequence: TGCGCCAGCAGCCGCAGTCCCCAACAGCCCCAGCATTTT.

CDR3: CASSVVAVLSYEQYF. The CDR3 coding sequence is TGTGCCAGCAGCGTCGTAGCGGTCCTCTCCTACGAGCAGTACTTC. The chain combines TRBV11-2 with TRBJ2-7; a weak D match, TRBD2 (6 bases). V was clipped by 5 bases and J by 0 bases, with 14 bases between them. This CDR3 region has 15 residues. The germline V gene encodes CDR1 SGHAT and CDR2 FQNNGV.

This chain's CDR3 is CASSLSSAGNTIYF. The CDR3 region has the DNA TGTGCCAGCAGTTTAAGCAGCGCTGGAAACACCATATATTTT. This chain uses TRBV28 with TRBJ1-3; D is unresolved. Per germline, CDR1 MDHEN and CDR2 SYDVKM. This CDR3 contains 14 residues. V dropped 2 bases and J dropped 2 bases, with 7 bases sitting between them.

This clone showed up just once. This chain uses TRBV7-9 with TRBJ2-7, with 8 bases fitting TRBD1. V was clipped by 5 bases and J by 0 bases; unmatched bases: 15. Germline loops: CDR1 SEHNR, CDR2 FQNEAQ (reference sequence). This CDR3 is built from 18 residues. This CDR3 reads CASSPLGRDRRSSYEQYF. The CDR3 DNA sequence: TGTGCCAGCAGCCCCCTAGGCCGGGACAGGAGAAGCTCCTACGAGCAGTACTTC.

DNA of the CDR3: TGTGCCAGCAGTTTAGTCGGGGAACCTCAAGAGACCCAGTACTTC. This codes for CASSLVGEPQETQYF. The gene calls are TRBV28 and TRBJ2-5; a weak D match, TRBD2 (5 bases). This CDR3 spans 15 amino acids. Germline lookup yields CDR1 MDHEN and CDR2 SYDVKM. The V gene lost 2 bases and the J gene lost 2 bases, with 12 bases spanning the gap.

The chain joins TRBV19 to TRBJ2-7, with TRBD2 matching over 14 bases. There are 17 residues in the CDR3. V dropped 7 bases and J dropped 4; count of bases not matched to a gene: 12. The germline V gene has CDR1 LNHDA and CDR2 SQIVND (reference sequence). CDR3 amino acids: CASTRTSGRTGLYEQYF. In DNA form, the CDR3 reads TGTGCCAGTACCAGGACTAGCGGGAGGACAGGGTTGTACGAGCAGTACTTC.

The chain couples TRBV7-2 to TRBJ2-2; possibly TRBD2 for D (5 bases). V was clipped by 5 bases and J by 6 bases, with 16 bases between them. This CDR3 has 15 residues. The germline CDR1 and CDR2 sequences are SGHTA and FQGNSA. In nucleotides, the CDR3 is TGTGCCAGCAGCCCGAGCGGCTATATCGCCGGGGAGCTGTTTTTT. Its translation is CASSPSGYIAGELFF.

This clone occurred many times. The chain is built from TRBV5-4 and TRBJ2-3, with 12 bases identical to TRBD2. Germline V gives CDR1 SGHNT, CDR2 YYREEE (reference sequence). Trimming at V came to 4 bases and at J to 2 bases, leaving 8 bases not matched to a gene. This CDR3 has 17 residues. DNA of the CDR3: TGTGCCAGCAGCCCTCGACTAGCGGGAGTTTCCACAGATACGCAGTATTTT. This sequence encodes CASSPRLAGVSTDTQYF. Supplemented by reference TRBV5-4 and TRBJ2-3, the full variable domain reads ETGVTQSPTHLIKTRGQQVTLRCSSQSGHNTVSWYQQALGQGPQFIFQYYREEENGRGNFPPRFSGLQFPNYSSELNVNALELDDSALYLCASSPRLAGVSTDTQYFGPGTRLTVL.

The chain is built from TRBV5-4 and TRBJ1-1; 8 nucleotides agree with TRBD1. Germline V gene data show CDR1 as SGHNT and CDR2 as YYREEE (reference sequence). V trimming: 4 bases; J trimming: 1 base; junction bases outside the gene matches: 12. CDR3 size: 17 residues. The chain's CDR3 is CASSPPGQASRNTEAFF. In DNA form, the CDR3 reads TGTGCCAGCAGCCCACCGGGACAGGCCTCTCGGAACACTGAAGCTTTCTTT.

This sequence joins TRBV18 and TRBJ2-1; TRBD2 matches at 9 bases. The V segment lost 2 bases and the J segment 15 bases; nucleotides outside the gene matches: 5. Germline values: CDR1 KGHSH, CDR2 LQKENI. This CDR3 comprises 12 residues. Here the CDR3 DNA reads TGTGCCAGCTCACCATCTAGCGGGAAACTGTTCTTC. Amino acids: CASSPSSGKLFF.

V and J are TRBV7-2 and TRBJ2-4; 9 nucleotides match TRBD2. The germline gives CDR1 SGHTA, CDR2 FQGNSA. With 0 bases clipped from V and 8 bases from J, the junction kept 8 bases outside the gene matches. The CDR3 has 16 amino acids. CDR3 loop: CASSLAGSGSLDIQYF. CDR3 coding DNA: TGTGCCAGCAGCTTAGCTGGTAGCGGGAGCCTAGACATTCAGTACTTC. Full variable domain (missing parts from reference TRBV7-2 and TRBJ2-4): GAGVSQSPSNKVTEKGKDVELRCDPISGHTALYWYRQSLGQGLEFLIYFQGNSAPDKSGLPSDRFSAERTGGSVSTLTIQRTQQEDSAVYLCASSLAGSGSLDIQYFGAGTRLSVL.

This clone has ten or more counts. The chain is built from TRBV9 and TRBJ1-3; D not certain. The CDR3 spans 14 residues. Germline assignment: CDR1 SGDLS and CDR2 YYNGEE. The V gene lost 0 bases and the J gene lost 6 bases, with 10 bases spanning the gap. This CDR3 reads CASSVGVGENTIYF. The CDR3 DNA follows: TGTGCCAGCAGCGTAGGAGTAGGAGAAAACACCATATATTTT.

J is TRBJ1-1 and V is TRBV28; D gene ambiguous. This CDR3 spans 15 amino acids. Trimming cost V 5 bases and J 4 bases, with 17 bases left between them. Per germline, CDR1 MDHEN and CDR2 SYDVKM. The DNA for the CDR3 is TGTGCCAGCAGTCAGACACGAGAGGGAGGCACTGAAGCTTTCTTT. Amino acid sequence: CASSQTREGGTEAFF.

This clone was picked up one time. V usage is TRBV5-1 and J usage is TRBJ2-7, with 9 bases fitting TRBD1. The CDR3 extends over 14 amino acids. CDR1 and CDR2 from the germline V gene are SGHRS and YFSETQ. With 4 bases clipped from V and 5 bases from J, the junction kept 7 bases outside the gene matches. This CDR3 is CASSTGQGVHEQYF. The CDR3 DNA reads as TGCGCCAGCAGCACGGGACAGGGTGTTCACGAGCAGTACTTC.

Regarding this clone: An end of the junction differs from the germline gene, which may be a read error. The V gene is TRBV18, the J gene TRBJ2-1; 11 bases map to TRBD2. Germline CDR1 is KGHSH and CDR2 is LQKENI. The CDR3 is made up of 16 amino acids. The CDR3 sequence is CVSSPGTSGSYNEQFF. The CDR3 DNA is TGTGTCAGCTCACCCGGGACTAGCGGCTCCTACAATGAGCAGTTCTTC.

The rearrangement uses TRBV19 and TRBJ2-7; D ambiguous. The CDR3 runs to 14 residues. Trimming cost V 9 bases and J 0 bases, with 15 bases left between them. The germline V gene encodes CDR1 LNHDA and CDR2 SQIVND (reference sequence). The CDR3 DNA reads TGTGCCAGCAAACCCCTCCCTAGCTCCTACGAGCAGTACTTC. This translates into CASKPLPSSYEQYF.

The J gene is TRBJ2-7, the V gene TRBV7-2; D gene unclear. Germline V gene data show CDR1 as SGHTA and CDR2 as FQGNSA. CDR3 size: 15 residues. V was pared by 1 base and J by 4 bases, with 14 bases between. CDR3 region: CASSLDAGAAYEQYF. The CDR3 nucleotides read TGTGCCAGCAGCTTAGACGCCGGAGCTGCGTACGAGCAGTACTTC. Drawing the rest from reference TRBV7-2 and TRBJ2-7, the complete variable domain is GAGVSQSPSNKVTEKGKDVELRCDPISGHTALYWYRQSLGQGLEFLIYFQGNSAPDKSGLPSDRFSAERTGGSVSTLTIQRTQQEDSAVYLCASSLDAGAAYEQYFGPGTRLTVT.

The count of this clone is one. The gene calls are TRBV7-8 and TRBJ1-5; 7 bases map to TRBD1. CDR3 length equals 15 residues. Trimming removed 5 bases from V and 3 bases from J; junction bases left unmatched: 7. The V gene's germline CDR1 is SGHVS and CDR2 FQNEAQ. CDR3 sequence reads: CASSLRDSSNQPQHF. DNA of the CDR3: TGTGCCAGCAGCCTCAGGGACAGCTCCAATCAGCCCCAGCATTTT.